This TCR beta chain was identified in a study of blood T cell repertoires in COVID-19. Study context: From the United States, Italy and Spain came samples of acute and convalescent COVID-19.

The Seattle patients, enrolled during active infection, were followed longitudinally. Original handling: Counts of nucleated cells, estimated from reference gene primer amplification, were obtained. Here immunoSEQ multiplex PCR was the method, and the copy in TCRdb shows in-frame clones only, minus some. That table furnishes V, J and clone size, whereas the DNA furnished D and trimming. This table holds 170,000 or so clones, around nine tenths found once. The ends were cut back, 2 bases at V and 3 bases at J, with 8 bases in the middle. Germline-derived CDR1 and CDR2 are SGHAT and FQNNGV. CDR3 length equals 13 residues.

Sequenced material: peripheral blood. The rearrangement joins TRBV11-2 to TRBJ2-7; D unresolved. The receptor was isolated from a woman in her 70s with COVID-19, enrolled during active disease. CDR3 residues: CASSLTNDYEQYF. The CDR3 DNA is TGTGCCAGCAGCTTAACTAACGACTACGAGCAGTACTTC.